Sequencing of this T cell receptor beta chain was carried out in a study of blood T cell repertoires in COVID-19. About the research overall: Specimens from acute and convalescent COVID-19 originated in the United States, Italy and Spain. PBMCs, B-cell-depleted T cells, or T cells provided the cDNA or gDNA that made up the material.

TCRdb's table, derived via immunoSEQ multiplex PCR, lists solely in-frame clones and lacks some. In the table there are more than 45,000 clones, around 81% of which are singletons. Trimming pared 0 bases from V and 4 bases from J, leaving 21 bases between. Looked up from germline, CDR1 is KGHDR and CDR2 is SFDVKD. The CDR3 has 18 amino acids. This sequence was found in a human donor in a cohort sampled during active COVID-19. The chain carries TRBV24-1 and TRBJ2-7, with D possibly matching TRBD2 (5 bases). Material: peripheral blood. Here the CDR3 DNA reads TGTGCCACCAGTGATTTGCCTGACCAGCAGCCCGGGATATACGAGCAGTACTTC. Translating gives CATSDLPDQQPGIYEQYF.